Sequencing of this T cell receptor beta chain was carried out in a study of T cells after yellow fever vaccination. Study as a whole: Libraries from low-cell-number fractions were prepared with the SMART-Seq v4 Ultra Low Input RNA kit.

This clonotype was counted only a few times. As yet, its antigen is unknown. Making TCR cDNA involved 5'RACE template switching, which added UMIs and a universal primer site. Using its own MiXCR run on the 5' RACE reads, TCRdb lists one record per CDR3 protein. In the table there are under 400,000 distinct CDR3 sequences, 9.5% to 15% of which are singletons. General study points: Reappearing after the booster were most of the clones from primary vaccination (less than 97% CD4, 70% to 90% CD8). Clonotype sharing between CD4 and CD8 compartments was small.

The trim removed 4 bases at V and 1 base at J, leaving 3 bases unmatched. CDR1 is MNHEY, CDR2 SVGEGT, per germline. The CDR3 has 14 residues. The source material was CD4+ T cells sorted from PBMCs, sampled 15 days after the yellow fever booster vaccination. This chain connects TRBV6-2 or TRBV6-3 to TRBJ2-5; 7 nucleotides line up with TRBD1. This clonotype originated in a young man who received the YFV17D yellow fever vaccine. CDR3 loop: CASSWTGLQETQYF. As DNA, the CDR3 is TGTGCCAGCAGTTGGACAGGCCTCCAAGAGACCCAGTACTTC.